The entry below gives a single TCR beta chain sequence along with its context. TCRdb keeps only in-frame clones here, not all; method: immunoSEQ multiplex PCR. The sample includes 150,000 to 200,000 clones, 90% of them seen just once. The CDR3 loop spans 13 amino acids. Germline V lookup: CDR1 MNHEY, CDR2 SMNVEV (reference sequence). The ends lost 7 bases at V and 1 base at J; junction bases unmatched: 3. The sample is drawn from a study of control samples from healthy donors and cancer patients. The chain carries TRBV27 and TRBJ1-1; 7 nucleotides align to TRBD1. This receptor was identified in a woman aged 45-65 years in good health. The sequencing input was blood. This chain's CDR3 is CASNRGTNTEAFF. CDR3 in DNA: TGTGCCAGCAACAGGGGAACGAACACTGAAGCTTTCTTT.